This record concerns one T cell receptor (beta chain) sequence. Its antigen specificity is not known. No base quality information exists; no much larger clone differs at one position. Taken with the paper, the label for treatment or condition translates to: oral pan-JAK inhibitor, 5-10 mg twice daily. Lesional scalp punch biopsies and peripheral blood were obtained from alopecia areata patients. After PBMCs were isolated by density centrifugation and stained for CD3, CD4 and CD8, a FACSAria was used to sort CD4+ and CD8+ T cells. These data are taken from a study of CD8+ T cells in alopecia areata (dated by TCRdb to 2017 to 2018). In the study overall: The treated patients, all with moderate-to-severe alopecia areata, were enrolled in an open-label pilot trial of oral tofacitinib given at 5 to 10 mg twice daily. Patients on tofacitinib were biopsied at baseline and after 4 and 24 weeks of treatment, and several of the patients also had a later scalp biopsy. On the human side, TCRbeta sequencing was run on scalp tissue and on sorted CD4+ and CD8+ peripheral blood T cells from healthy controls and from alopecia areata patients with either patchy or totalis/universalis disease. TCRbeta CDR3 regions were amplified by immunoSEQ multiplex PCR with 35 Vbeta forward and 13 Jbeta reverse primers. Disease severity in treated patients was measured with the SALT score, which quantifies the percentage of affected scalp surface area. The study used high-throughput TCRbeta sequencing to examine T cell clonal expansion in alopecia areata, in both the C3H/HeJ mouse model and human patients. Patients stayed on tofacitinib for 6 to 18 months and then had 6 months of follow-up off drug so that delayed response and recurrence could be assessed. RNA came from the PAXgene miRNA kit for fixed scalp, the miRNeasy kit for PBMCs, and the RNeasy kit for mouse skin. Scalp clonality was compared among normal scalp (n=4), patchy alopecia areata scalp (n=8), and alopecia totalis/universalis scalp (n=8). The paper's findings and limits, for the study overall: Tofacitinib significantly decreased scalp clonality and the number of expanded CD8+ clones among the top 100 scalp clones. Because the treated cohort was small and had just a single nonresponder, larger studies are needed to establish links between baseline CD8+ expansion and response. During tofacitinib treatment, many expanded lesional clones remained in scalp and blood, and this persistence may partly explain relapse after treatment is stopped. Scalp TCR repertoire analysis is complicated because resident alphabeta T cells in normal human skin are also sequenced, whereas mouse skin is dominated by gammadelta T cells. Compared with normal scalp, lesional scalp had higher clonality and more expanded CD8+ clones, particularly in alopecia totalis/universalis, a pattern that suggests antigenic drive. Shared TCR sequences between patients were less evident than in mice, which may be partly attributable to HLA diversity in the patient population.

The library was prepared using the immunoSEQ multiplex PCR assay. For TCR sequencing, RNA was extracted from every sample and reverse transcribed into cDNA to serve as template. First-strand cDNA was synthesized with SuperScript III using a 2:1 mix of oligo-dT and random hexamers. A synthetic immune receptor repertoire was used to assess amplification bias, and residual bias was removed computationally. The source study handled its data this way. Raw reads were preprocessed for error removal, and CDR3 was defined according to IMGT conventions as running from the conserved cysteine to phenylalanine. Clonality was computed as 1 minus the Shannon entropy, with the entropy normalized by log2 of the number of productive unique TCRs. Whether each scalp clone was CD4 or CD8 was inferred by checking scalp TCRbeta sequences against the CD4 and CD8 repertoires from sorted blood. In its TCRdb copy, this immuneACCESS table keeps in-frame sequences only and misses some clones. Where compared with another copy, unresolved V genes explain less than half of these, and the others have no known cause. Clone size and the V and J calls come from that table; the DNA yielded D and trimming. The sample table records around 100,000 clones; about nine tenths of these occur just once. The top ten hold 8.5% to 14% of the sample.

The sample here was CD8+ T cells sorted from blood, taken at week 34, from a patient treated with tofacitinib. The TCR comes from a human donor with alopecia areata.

The CDR3 sequence is CASSFGHGLDSPLHF. Here is the DNA: TGTGCCAGCAGTTTTGGGCACGGGTTGGATTCACCCCTCCACTTT. The V and J segments used are TRBV27 and TRBJ1-6; the D gene assignment is ambiguous. In the germline V gene (reference sequence), CDR1 corresponds to MNHEY and CDR2 to SMNVEV. The CDR3 contains 15 residues, cysteine and phenylalanine counted. Kept here is only the CDR3 DNA, which spans 45 bases and is read in frame from base 1. V is reduced by 3 bases and J by 8 bases, leaving a spacing of 14 bases between them.